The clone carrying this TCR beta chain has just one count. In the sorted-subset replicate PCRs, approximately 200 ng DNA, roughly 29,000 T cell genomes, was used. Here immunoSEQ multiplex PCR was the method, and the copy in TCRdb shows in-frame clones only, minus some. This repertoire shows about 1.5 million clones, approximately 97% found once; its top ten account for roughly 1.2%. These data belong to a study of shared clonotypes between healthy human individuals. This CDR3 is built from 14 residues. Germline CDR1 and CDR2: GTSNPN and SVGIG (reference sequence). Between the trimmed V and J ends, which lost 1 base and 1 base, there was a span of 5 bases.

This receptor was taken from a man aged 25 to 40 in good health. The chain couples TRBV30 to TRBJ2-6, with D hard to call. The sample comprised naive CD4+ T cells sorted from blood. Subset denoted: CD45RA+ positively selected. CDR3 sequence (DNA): TGTGCCTGGAGTGAAGATTCTGGGGCCAACGTCCTGACTTTC. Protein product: CAWSEDSGANVLTF.